This entry lists 14 T cell receptor beta chains sequenced from one sample in a study of cytomegalovirus exposure and HLA in healthy donors. The PCR ran on 60 Vbeta and 13 Jbeta primers. Sequenced by immunoSEQ multiplex PCR; TCRdb stores in-frame clones only, minus some. The table has about 300,000 clones, 86% seen once; the top ten hold roughly 4%. Sequenced: PBMCs. These receptors all stem from a man aged 35-49 years in good health and CMV-seropositive.

This sequence joins TRBV14 and TRBJ2-1; D gene uncertain. V shed 1 base and J shed 0 bases, with 7 bases lying between them. Germline CDR1 reads SGHDN; CDR2 reads FVKESK. This CDR3 is 15 amino acids long. The CDR3 is CASSQVQSSYNEQFF. DNA of the CDR3: TGTGCCAGCAGCCAAGTACAGAGCTCCTACAATGAGCAGTTCTTC. The whole variable domain, filled in from reference TRBV14 and TRBJ2-1, reads EAGVTQFPSHSVIEKGQTVTLRCDPISGHDNLYWYRRVMGKEIKFLLHFVKESKQDESGMPNNRFLAERTGGTYSTLKVQPAELEDSGVYFCASSQVQSSYNEQFFGPGTRLTVL.

V and J are TRBV6-6 and TRBJ1-5; no definite D call. V lost 8 bases and J 6 bases, leaving 17 bases between the germline ends. Looked up from germline, CDR1 is MNHNY and CDR2 is SVGAGI (reference sequence). This CDR3 is built from 14 residues. This chain's CDR3 is CASAERVVGQPQHF. The CDR3 bases are TGTGCCAGCGCAGAGAGGGTAGTCGGTCAGCCCCAGCATTTT.

This clone was observed a handful of times. The chain has TRBV2 and TRBJ1-1; 9 positions agree with TRBD1. With V trimmed by 3 bases and J by 10 bases, 6 bases remained unmatched. CDR3 length equals 13 residues. CDR1 and CDR2 (germline): SNHLY, FYNNEI. The CDR3 protein is CASSEETGGAAFF. In DNA form, the CDR3 reads TGTGCCAGCAGTGAGGAAACAGGGGGCGCAGCTTTCTTT.

This clone was recorded only once. The chain joins TRBV19 to TRBJ2-3; no clear D gene. Per the germline V gene, CDR1 is LNHDA and CDR2 is SQIVND (reference sequence). V lost 0 bases and J 0 bases, leaving 16 bases between the germline ends. This CDR3 contains 18 residues. The CDR3 DNA is TGTGCCAGTAGTATAGATTATGAAAGGCCGGGTAGCACAGATACGCAGTATTTT. Translation gives CASSIDYERPGSTDTQYF.

This chain connects TRBV28 to TRBJ2-7, with TRBD2 identical over 7 bases. V shed 3 bases, J shed 0 bases, and the junction held 11 bases outside the gene matches. This CDR3 is built from 17 residues. Germline V lookup: CDR1 MDHEN, CDR2 SYDVKM. CDR3 sequence: CASSFYALAQSSYEQYF. CDR3 in DNA: TGTGCCAGCAGTTTCTACGCACTAGCGCAGAGCTCCTACGAGCAGTACTTC.

The chain uses TRBV4-1 and TRBJ2-7; 10 nucleotides agree with TRBD1. J was trimmed by 7 bases and V by 1 base; bases with no gene match: 7. Germline V CDR1 and CDR2: MGHRA, YSYEKL. This CDR3 has 15 residues. The DNA for the CDR3 is TGCGCCAGCAGCCAAGGACCGGGACAGGGGTTTGAGCAGTACTTC. As protein: CASSQGPGQGFEQYF.

V and J are TRBV7-2 and TRBJ2-7, with 10 bases lining up with TRBD1. V trimming: 4 bases; J trimming: 3 bases; junction bases outside the gene matches: 6. CDR1 and CDR2 from the germline V gene are SGHTA and FQGNSA. This CDR3 is built from 15 residues. The DNA of the CDR3 is TGTGCCAGCAGCTCCCGGGACAGGGGCGGCTACGAGCAGTACTTC. Translation: CASSSRDRGGYEQYF.

The chain combines TRBV25-1 with TRBJ1-1; D perhaps matches TRBD1 (6 bases). The length of the CDR3 is 13 residues. From germline, CDR1 is MGHDK and CDR2 SYGVNS. V shed 5 bases and J shed 1 base, with 8 bases lying between them. The CDR3 sequence is CASSQGWNTEAFF. The CDR3, as DNA: TGTGCCAGCAGTCAGGGGTGGAACACTGAAGCTTTCTTT.

DNA for the CDR3: TGTGCCAGCAGCCCCGGGACAGGGGGAACAGATACGCAGTATTTT. This translates into CASSPGTGGTDTQYF. The chain is built from TRBV5-4 and TRBJ2-3; 11 nucleotides align to TRBD1. Looked up from germline, CDR1 is SGHNT and CDR2 is YYREEE (reference sequence). V gave up 4 bases and J gave up 3 bases; unmatched junction bases: 4. The CDR3 has 15 residues.

This clone was recorded only once. The chain joins TRBV18 to TRBJ1-3, with D unresolved. This CDR3 spans 16 amino acids. The V end lost 3 bases, the J end lost 0 bases, and 12 bases lay between the germline ends. Germline CDR1 KGHSH, CDR2 LQKENI. Written as DNA, the CDR3 is TGTGCCAGCTCACCCGGCCAGCAGGTCTCTGGAAACACCATATATTTT. Translating it yields CASSPGQQVSGNTIYF.

The genes are TRBV30 and TRBJ2-5; 9 positions match TRBD1. The end of the DNA aligns better with TRBJ2-7, so the J call may be wrong. The CDR3 has 14 residues. Germline CDR1 and CDR2: GTSNPN and SVGIG (reference sequence). CDR3 DNA sequence: TGTGCCTCCTCCTCGGGACAGGGAGCCTACGAGCAGTACTTC. Protein sequence: CASSSGQGAYEQYF.

The rearrangement links TRBV4-2 to TRBJ1-2; 7 bases line up with TRBD1. V lost 0 bases and J lost 8; bases outside the gene matches: 9. From germline, CDR1 is LGHNA and CDR2 YNFKEQ. The CDR3 covers 15 residues. CDR3 region: CASSQEWGTGEGYTF. In DNA form, the CDR3 reads TGTGCCAGCAGCCAAGAGTGGGGAACAGGGGAAGGCTACACCTTC.

This clone was recorded only once. The V and J genes are TRBV28 and TRBJ2-2; tentative D call: TRBD1 (5 bases). CDR3 length equals 13 residues. Germline-derived CDR1 and CDR2 are MDHEN and SYDVKM. Trimming removed 6 bases at V and 6 bases at J, with 11 bases between. This chain's CDR3 is CASRIQGAGELFF. The CDR3 DNA reads TGTGCCAGCAGGATCCAGGGCGCCGGGGAGCTGTTTTTT.

This clone was picked up a small number of times. The rearrangement uses TRBV7-3 and TRBJ1-5; no firm D call. CDR3 size: 13 residues. Germline CDR1 and CDR2: SGHTA and FQGTGA. V dropped 5 bases and J dropped 4 bases, with 9 bases sitting between them. The CDR3 sequence: CASSVDGNQPQHF. The DNA of the CDR3 is TGTGCCAGCAGCGTTGACGGGAATCAGCCCCAGCATTTT.